This T cell receptor beta chain was recorded in a study of cytomegalovirus exposure and HLA in healthy donors. Broader study findings: Common viral pathogens seemed to be connected with several of the most significant clusters, according to a later analysis.

V lost 2 bases to trimming and J lost 6 bases; unmatched junction nucleotides: 10. The CDR3 is made up of 15 amino acids. CDR1 and CDR2 from the germline V gene are KGHSH and LQKENI. In the case of this clone: Its antigen is unknown.

Amplification used 60 Vbeta primers and 13 Jbeta primers. The repertoire was sequenced with immunoSEQ multiplex PCR; TCRdb's copy has only in-frame clones and lacks some. The sample records around 130,000 clones, roughly 75% being singletons. The chain has TRBV18 and TRBJ2-7; 7 bases fit TRBD2. The specimen was PBMCs. The origin of this receptor is a man aged 30 to 45 in good health and CMV-seronegative. CDR3 loop: CASSPFPSPGGEQYF. DNA for the CDR3: TGTGCCAGCTCACCATTCCCTTCACCGGGGGGCGAGCAGTACTTC.